This TCR beta chain emerged from a study of T cells in localized non-small cell lung cancer. Study conclusions and caveats: Among the tissues sampled, uninvolved adjacent lung had the highest T cell clonality, above tumor.

Profiled with immunoSEQ multiplex PCR; TCRdb holds only in-frame clones, not every one. The data show tens of thousands of clones, with just under 85% seen just once and about 2.7% held by the top ten. As regards this clone: Its antigen is not known.

The germline gives CDR1 ENHRY, CDR2 SYGVKD. V was clipped by 6 bases and J by 5 bases, with 18 bases between them. There are 15 residues in the CDR3. The chain is built from TRBV10-3 and TRBJ2-3; D ambiguous. Here the sequenced sample was peripheral blood, taken before any cancer treatment. This TCR derives from a man between 40 and 70 years old with stage I lung adenocarcinoma. The CDR3 DNA is TGTGCCATCAGCCATCAGTCCCTGGATAAAGATACGCAGTATTTT. Translating gives CAISHQSLDKDTQYF.